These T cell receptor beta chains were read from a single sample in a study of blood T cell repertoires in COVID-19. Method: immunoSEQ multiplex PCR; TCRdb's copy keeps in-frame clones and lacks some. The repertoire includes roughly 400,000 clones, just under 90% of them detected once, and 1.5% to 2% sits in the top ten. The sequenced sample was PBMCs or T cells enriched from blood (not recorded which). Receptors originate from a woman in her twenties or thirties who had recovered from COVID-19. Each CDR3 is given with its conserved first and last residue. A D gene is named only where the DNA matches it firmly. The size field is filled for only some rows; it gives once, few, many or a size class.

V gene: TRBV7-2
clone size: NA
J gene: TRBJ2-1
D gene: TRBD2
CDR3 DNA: TGTGCCAGCAGCCCGAGCGGGGCATTTAATGAGCAGTTCTTC
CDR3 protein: CASSPSGAFNEQFF

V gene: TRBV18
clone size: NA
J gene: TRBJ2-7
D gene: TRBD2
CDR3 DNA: TGTGCCAGCTCACTTGGACTAGCCCCCGCCTACGAGCAGTACTTC
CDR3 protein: CASSLGLAPAYEQYF

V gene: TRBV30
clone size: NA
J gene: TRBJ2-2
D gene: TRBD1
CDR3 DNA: TGTGCCTGGATCGACAGGGTGGGATCCGGGGAGCTGTTTTTT
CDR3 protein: CAWIDRVGSGELFF

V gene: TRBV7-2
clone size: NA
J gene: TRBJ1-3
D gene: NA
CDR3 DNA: TGTGCCAGCAGCTCAGAGGGACTCCGGAAGGGAAACACCATATATTTT
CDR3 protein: CASSSEGLRKGNTIYF

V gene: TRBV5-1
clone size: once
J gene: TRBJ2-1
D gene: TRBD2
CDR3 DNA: TGCGCCAGCAGCTTGGAAGGCGGGGGGGCTAACAATGAGCAGTTCTTC
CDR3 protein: CASSLEGGGANNEQFF

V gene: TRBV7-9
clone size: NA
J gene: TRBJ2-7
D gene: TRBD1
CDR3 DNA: TGTGCCAGCAGCCCCCGGGACAGGACCTACGAGCAGTACTTC
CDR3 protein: CASSPRDRTYEQYF

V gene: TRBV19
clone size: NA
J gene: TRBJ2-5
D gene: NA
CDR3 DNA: TGTGCCAGTAGTATCAAGCGCCAAGAGACCCAGTACTTC
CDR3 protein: CASSIKRQETQYF

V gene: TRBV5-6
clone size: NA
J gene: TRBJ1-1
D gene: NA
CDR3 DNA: TGTGCCAGCAGCAAAGTAGACAGAATGAACACTGAAGCTTTCTTT
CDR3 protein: CASSKVDRMNTEAFF

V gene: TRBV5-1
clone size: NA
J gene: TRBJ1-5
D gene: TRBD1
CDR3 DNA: TGCGCCAGCAGCCTAGGGACAGGGGGCAATCAGCCCCAGCATTTT
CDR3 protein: CASSLGTGGNQPQHF

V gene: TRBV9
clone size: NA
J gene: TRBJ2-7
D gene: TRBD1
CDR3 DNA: TGTGCCAGCAGCGTAGGGGACAGGGGCCCATTAGAGCAGTACTTC
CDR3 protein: CASSVGDRGPLEQYF

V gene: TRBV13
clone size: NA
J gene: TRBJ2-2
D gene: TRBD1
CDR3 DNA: TGTGCCAGCAGCTTTCCAGGGGGCGACACCGGGGAGCTGTTTTTT
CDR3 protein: CASSFPGGDTGELFF

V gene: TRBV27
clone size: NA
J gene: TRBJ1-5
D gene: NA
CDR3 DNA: TGTGCCAGCAGTCCCCGTGGGGCCCGGAATCAGCCCCAGCATTTT
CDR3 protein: CASSPRGARNQPQHF

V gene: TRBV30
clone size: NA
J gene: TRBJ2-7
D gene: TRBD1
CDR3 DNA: TGTGCCGCGCCCCGCACAGGGGGCATTCTCAACGAGCAGTACTTC
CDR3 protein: CAAPRTGGILNEQYF

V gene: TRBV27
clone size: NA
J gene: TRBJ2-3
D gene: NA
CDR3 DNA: TGTGCCAGCAGTTTTTTCGGTACGCAGTATTTT
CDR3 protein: CASSFFGTQYF

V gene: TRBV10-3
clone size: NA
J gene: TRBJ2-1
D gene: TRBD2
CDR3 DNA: TGTGCCATCAGTGACCCTAGCGGGAGTGGAAATGAGCAGTTCTTC
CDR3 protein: CAISDPSGSGNEQFF

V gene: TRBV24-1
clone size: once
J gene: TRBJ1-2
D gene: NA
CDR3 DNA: TGTGCCACCAGTGATTTGGCCAGCGCCGGGGGTGGCTACACCTTC
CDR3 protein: CATSDLASAGGGYTF

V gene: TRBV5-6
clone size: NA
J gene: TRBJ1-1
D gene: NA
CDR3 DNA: TGTGCCAGCAGCTTAGTGGAGATGAACACTGAAGCTTTCTTT
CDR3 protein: CASSLVEMNTEAFF

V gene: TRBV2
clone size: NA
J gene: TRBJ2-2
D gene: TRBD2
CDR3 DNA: TGTGCCAGCAGCTTTACTAGCGGGAGCCAATACACCGGGGAGCTGTTTTTT
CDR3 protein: CASSFTSGSQYTGELFF

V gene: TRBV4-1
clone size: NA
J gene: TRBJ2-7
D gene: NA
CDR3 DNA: TGCGCCAGCAGCCAAGACCTTACCGGACAGCTTACCTACGAGCAGTACTTC
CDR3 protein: CASSQDLTGQLTYEQYF

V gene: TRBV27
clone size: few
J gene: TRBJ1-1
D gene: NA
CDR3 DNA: TGTGCCAGCAGTTTATTAGGGAGGGAAAGGGCTTTCTTT
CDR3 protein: CASSLLGRERAFF

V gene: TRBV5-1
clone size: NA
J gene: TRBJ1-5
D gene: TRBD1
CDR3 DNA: TGCGCCAGCAGCCCCCTGACAGGGACAGAGCCCCAGCATTTT
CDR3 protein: CASSPLTGTEPQHF

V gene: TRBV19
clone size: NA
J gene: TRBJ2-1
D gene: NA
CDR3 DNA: TGTGCCAGTAGTTCTACGCACTACAATGAGCAGTTCTTC
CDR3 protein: CASSSTHYNEQFF

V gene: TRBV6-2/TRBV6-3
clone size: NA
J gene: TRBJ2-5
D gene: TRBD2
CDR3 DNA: TGTGCCAGCAGTTACAAACTAGCGGGGCCGGAGACCCAGTACTTC
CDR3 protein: CASSYKLAGPETQYF

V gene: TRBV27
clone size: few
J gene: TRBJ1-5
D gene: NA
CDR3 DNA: TGTGCCAGCAGTTATACAGGGAACAATCAGCCCCAGCATTTT
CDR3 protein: CASSYTGNNQPQHF

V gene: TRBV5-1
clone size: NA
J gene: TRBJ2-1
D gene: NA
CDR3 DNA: TGCGCCAGCAGTAGCGGGACAGACTACAATGAGCAGTTCTTC
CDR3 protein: CASSSGTDYNEQFF

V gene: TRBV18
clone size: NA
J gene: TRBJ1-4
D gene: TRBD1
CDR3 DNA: TGTGCCAGCTCCCCTACGGGGACAGCAACTAATGAAAAACTGTTTTTT
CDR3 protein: CASSPTGTATNEKLFF

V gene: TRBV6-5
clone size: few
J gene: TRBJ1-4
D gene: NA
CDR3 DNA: TGTGCCGGAGGACAGAATGAAAAACTGTTTTTT
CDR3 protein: CAGGQNEKLFF

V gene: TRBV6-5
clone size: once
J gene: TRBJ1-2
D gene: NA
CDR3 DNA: TGTGCCAGCAGTTACTCGAGGGCTGTGAACTATGGCTACACCTTC
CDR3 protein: CASSYSRAVNYGYTF

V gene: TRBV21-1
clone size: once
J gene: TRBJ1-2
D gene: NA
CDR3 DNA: TGTGCCAGCAGCTGTCCGGGACAGGGCTATGGCTACACCTTC
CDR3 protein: CASSCPGQGYGYTF

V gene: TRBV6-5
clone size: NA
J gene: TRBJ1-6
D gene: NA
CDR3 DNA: TGTGCCAGCAGTTGGGGCGGGACCCAATCTTCACCCCTCCACTTT
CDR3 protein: CASSWGGTQSSPLHF

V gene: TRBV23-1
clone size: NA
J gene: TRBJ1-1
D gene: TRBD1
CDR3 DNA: TGCGCCAGCAGTCAATCGGGCCAGGGGGCCACTGAAGCTTTCTTT
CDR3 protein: CASSQSGQGATEAFF